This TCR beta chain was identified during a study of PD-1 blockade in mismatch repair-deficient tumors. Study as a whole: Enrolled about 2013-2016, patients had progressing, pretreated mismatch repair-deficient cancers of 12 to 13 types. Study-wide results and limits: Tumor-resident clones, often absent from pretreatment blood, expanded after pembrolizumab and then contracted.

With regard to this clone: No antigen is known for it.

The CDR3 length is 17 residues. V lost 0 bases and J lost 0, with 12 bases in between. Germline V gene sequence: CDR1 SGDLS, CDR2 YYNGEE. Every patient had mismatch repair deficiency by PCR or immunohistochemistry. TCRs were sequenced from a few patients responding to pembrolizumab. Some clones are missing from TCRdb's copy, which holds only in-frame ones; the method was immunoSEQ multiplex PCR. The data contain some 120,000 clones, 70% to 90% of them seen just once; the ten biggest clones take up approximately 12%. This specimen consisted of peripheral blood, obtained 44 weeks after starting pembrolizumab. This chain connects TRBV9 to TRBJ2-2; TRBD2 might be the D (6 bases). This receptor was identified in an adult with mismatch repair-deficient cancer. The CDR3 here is CASSVVASAPNTGELFF. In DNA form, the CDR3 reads TGTGCCAGCAGCGTAGTGGCTAGCGCCCCGAACACCGGGGAGCTGTTTTTT.